This T cell receptor (beta chain) comes out of a study of beta chain features in type 1 diabetes. In regard to this clone: The sample contains more than one DNA sequence encoding this CDR3.

Sequenced material consisted of expressed TCRB transcripts (all of the isolated RNA was reverse transcribed). Sequencing used immunoSEQ multiplex PCR; TCRdb keeps in-frame clones, though not all of them. The data hold about 620,000 clones, with roughly a sixth observed a single time. This TCR was recovered from a man aged 18 to 30 in good health. Input material: naive CD4+ T cells from blood.

CDR3 in amino acids: CSARSYEQYF. The CDR3 DNA reads TGCAGTGCTAGGAGCTACGAGCAGTACTTC. The chain combines TRBV20-1 with TRBJ2-7; D remains ambiguous. Germline V gene data show CDR1 as DFQATT and CDR2 as SNEGSKA (reference sequence). V was pared by 3 bases and J by 3 bases, with 3 bases between. This CDR3 comprises 10 residues.